The T cell receptor beta chain described here comes from a study of blood T cells in healthy people across ages. As for the study in general: Template switching picked up about one barcoded beta molecule for each two T cells.

Study findings and constraints: More naive CD4+ cells and higher diversity marked long-lived donors relative to aged donors.

A second PCR, run for about 7 to 11 cycles, used a sample-barcoded 5' primer plus a J-beta primer mix. Tags on each cDNA molecule came from a template-switch adaptor with 12 random nucleotides. TCRdb re-analysed the 5' RACE reads in MiXCR, keeping a single row per CDR3 protein. Of approximately 320,000 distinct CDR3 sequences in the sample, about 25% were seen once. Germline CDR1 and CDR2: SQVTM and ANQGSEA. This CDR3 spans 13 amino acids. Germline trimming cut 0 bases from V and 7 bases from J; bases unmatched to any gene: 5. This clonotype was observed a few times. As yet, its antigen is unknown. Drawn from each donor were around 9.1 milliliters of peripheral blood.

The material sequenced was blood. This receptor was taken from a woman in her 70s in good health. The chain couples TRBV29-1 to TRBJ1-2; 7 bases match TRBD1. The CDR3 is CSVEDQQGSGYTF. CDR3 nucleotides: TGCAGCGTTGAAGATCAACAGGGGAGTGGCTACACCTTC.